The 30 T cell receptor beta chains in this list originate from one sample, sequenced in a study of human T cells and chemical hapten exposure. TCRdb independently ran MiXCR on the RACE reads; one entry per CDR3 protein. The sample yields fewer than 95,000 distinct CDR3 sequences, 9.5% to 12% seen once. Time point in this sample: patch test 2, 6 weeks after DPC sensitization. The sample's treatment: therapeutic diphenylcyclopropenone sensitization with weekly scalp DPC. Material: whole blood, obtained in connection with sensitization to the hapten diphenylcyclopropenone (DPC). The source of these receptors is a man aged 35 to 55 with alopecia areata. Some clones in this sample may be carry-over from other donors' samples.

This clonotype came up a few times. This chain joins TRBV19 and TRBJ1-2, with 7 bases fitting TRBD1. The germline V gene encodes CDR1 LNHDA and CDR2 SQIVND (reference sequence). J was trimmed by 4 bases and V by 9 bases; bases with no gene match: 11. The CDR3 has 14 amino acids. CDR3 DNA sequence: TGTGCCAGCTCATCAACAGGGGCCAGCTATGGCTACACCTTC. Protein product: CASSSTGASYGYTF.

This clonotype occurred a few times. The genes are TRBV29-1 and TRBJ2-1, with 9 bases identical to TRBD1. The germline CDR1 and CDR2 sequences are SQVTM and ANQGSEA. CDR3 length: 14 residues. J was trimmed by 8 bases and V by 2 bases; bases with no gene match: 7. The CDR3 loop reads CSVEKGQGRDEQFF. As DNA, the CDR3 is TGCAGCGTTGAAAAGGGACAGGGAAGGGATGAGCAGTTCTTC.

This chain links TRBV20-1 with TRBJ2-7; 8 bases align to TRBD2. Germline loops: CDR1 DFQATT, CDR2 SNEGSKA (reference sequence). The CDR3 sequence is 17 residues long. V was pared by 0 bases and J by 4 bases, with 14 bases of the junction left unmatched. CDR3 coding DNA: TGCAGTGCTAGAGATGAACTCAGGGGACTAGTGGCGTACGAGCAGTACTTC. Translated: CSARDELRGLVAYEQYF.

This clonotype was recorded many times. CDR3 DNA sequence: TGCAGTGCTAGACTCGAAAGCTCTGGAAACACCATATATTTT. This codes for CSARLESSGNTIYF. The chain couples TRBV20-1 to TRBJ1-3; D gene uncertain. This CDR3 has 14 amino acids. The V end was cut by 2 bases, the J end by 0 bases, with 8 bases between. The germline V gene has CDR1 DFQATT and CDR2 SNEGSKA (reference sequence).

The gene calls are TRBV4-3 and TRBJ2-1, with 11 bases identical to TRBD2. Trimming at V came to 3 bases and at J to 8 bases, leaving 12 bases not matched to a gene. CDR1 is LGHNA and CDR2 is YSLEER in the germline V gene. The CDR3 runs to 17 residues. CDR3 residues: CASSQAVAGGPSDEQFF. For the CDR3, the DNA is TGCGCCAGCAGCCAGGCTGTAGCGGGAGGGCCCTCCGATGAGCAGTTCTTC.

The chain employs TRBV6-2 or TRBV6-3 and TRBJ2-7; D call uncertain. CDR1 is MNHEY and CDR2 is SVGEGT in the germline V gene. V lost 5 bases and J 2 bases, leaving 34 bases between the germline ends. CDR3 length equals 21 residues. CDR3 nucleotides: TGTGCCAGCAGTCCGGACGCGTGGGTCACTGCCCGTACCTCCACCCCCTACGAGCAGTACGTC. Its translation is CASSPDAWVTARTSTPYEQYV.

V and J are TRBV15 and TRBJ2-7; 7 nucleotides align to TRBD2. The germline gives CDR1 LNHNV, CDR2 YYDKDF (reference sequence). The trim removed 0 bases at V and 3 bases at J, leaving 2 bases unmatched. The CDR3 sequence is 14 residues long. The CDR3 spells CATSRDRGVYEQYV. DNA for the CDR3: TGTGCCACCAGCAGAGACCGGGGGGTCTACGAGCAGTACGTC.

DNA for the CDR3: TGTGCCAGCAGAGATAGCGGGAAGAGCTCCTACGAGCAGTACGTC. Its translation: CASRDSGKSSYEQYV. The J gene is TRBJ2-7, the V gene TRBV6-5, with TRBD2 matching 8 bases. Trimming took 6 bases from V and 0 from J; bases not matched to a gene: 7. The CDR3 is 15 amino acids. Germline loops: CDR1 MNHEY, CDR2 SVGAGI.

This chain joins TRBV14 and TRBJ2-2, with 7 bases fitting TRBD2. CDR1 is SGHDN, CDR2 FVKESK, per germline. V was clipped by 3 bases and J by 6 bases; unmatched bases: 7. This CDR3 is 15 amino acids long. The CDR3 bases are TGTGCCAGCAGCCAGCTGCGGGAGCCCCCCGGGGAGCTGTTTTTT. Residues: CASSQLREPPGELFF.

This clonotype was counted between two and nine times. The V gene is TRBV20-1, the J gene TRBJ2-3; 9 positions match TRBD2. Germline CDR1 and CDR2: DFQATT and SNEGSKA (reference sequence). The CDR3 has 14 residues. V dropped 6 bases and J dropped 2; count of bases not matched to a gene: 6. The CDR3, as DNA: TGCAGTGCCGGCGCGGGAGGGATCACAGATACGCAGTATTTT. It encodes CSAGAGGITDTQYF.

This clonotype was recorded a few times. The chain has TRBV14 and TRBJ2-5, with D perhaps TRBD2 (5 bases). CDR3 size: 17 residues. Trimming removed 0 bases at V and 4 bases at J, with 18 bases between. Germline CDR1 and CDR2: SGHDN and FVKESK. Written as DNA, the CDR3 is TGTGCCAGCAGCCAAGATTTTTTGGGAGCTGGGAGAGAGACCCAGTACTTC. As protein: CASSQDFLGAGRETQYF. The full variable domain, in which reference TRBV14 and TRBJ2-5 provide the parts outside the CDR3, is EAGVTQFPSHSVIEKGQTVTLRCDPISGHDNLYWYRRVMGKEIKFLLHFVKESKQDESGMPNNRFLAERTGGTYSTLKVQPAELEDSGVYFCASSQDFLGAGRETQYFGPGTRLLVL.

This clonotype was counted at least ten times. The chain couples TRBV29-1 to TRBJ2-1; no definite D call. From germline, CDR1 is SQVTM and CDR2 ANQGSEA. The CDR3 is 10 residues long. The V end was cut by 6 bases, the J end by 8 bases, with 8 bases between. CDR3 sequence: CSVNEYEQFF. The CDR3 nucleotides are TGCAGCGTCAACGAGTATGAGCAGTTCTTC.

The sample holds a few counts of this clonotype. The rearrangement links TRBV3-1 to TRBJ2-2; 11 nucleotides match TRBD2. CDR1 LGHDT and CDR2 YNNKEL come from the germline V gene (reference sequence). This CDR3 contains 21 residues. Losses at the gene ends were 5 bases for V and 3 bases for J; bases not matched to a gene: 20. CDR3 coding DNA: TGTGCCAGCAGCTACCCGGAGGATAGCGGGAGGGCAGTGTCGGACACCGGGGAGCTGTTTTTT. Translated, it gives CASSYPEDSGRAVSDTGELFF.

This clonotype has a handful of counts. The DNA for the CDR3 is TGTGCCAGCAGTCGCGCTAGGGCTGGCTATGAAAACATTCAGTACTTC. As protein: CASSRARAGYENIQYF. The J gene is TRBJ2-4, the V gene TRBV5-6; D not certain. This CDR3 contains 16 residues. V was pared by 5 bases and J by 5 bases, with 20 bases between. The germline V gene has CDR1 SGHDT and CDR2 YYEEEE.

This clonotype was seen repeatedly, ten times or more. The V and J genes are TRBV5-1 and TRBJ2-1; 7 positions match TRBD2. CDR1 SGHRS and CDR2 YFSETQ come from the germline V gene. Trimming at V came to 4 bases and at J to 8 bases, leaving 6 bases not matched to a gene. CDR3 length: 13 amino acids. For the CDR3, the DNA is TGCGCCAGCAGCACCATAGGGAGGGATGAGCAGTTCTTC. Its translation: CASSTIGRDEQFF.

The chain couples TRBV11-2 to TRBJ2-3; tentatively, D is TRBD2 (6 bases). Between the trimmed V and J ends, which lost 2 bases and 1 base, there was a span of 16 bases. The CDR3 loop spans 17 amino acids. Germline V CDR1 and CDR2: SGHAT, FQNNGV. CDR3 in DNA: TGTGCCAGCAGCTTATCGATGACGGGAGTGGGCACAGATACGCAGTATTTT. Its protein product is CASSLSMTGVGTDTQYF.

This chain connects TRBV15 to TRBJ2-1; D may be TRBD1 (6 bases). This CDR3 has 15 amino acids. Germline values: CDR1 LNHNV, CDR2 YYDKDF (reference sequence). V gave up 3 bases and J gave up 8 bases, with 17 bases separating them. DNA of the CDR3: TGTGCCACCAGCAGGGCCGGGACACCCTCGGATGAGCAGTTCTTC. Its protein is CATSRAGTPSDEQFF.

This clonotype was recorded many times. As DNA, the CDR3 is TGTGCCAGCACCACCGGAGGTGTAGGGAAACTGTTTTTT. Amino acid sequence: CASTTGGVGKLFF. The gene calls are TRBV27 and TRBJ1-4; D gene unclear. Trimming stripped 7 bases from V and 11 bases from J, with 17 bases between. The germline V gene encodes CDR1 MNHEY and CDR2 SMNVEV (reference sequence). The CDR3 consists of 13 residues.

This clonotype was counted at least ten times. The V and J genes are TRBV4-2 and TRBJ1-2; TRBD1 agrees at 7 bases. In germline, CDR1 is LGHNA, CDR2 YNFKEQ. V dropped 1 base and J dropped 4; count of bases not matched to a gene: 15. The CDR3 sequence is 18 residues long. The CDR3 spells CASSQAAGQASRGYGYTF. The CDR3 coding sequence is TGTGCCAGCAGCCAAGCAGCAGGACAGGCATCTAGGGGCTATGGCTACACCTTC.

This clonotype was recorded many times. This chain joins TRBV21-1 and TRBJ1-5; the DNA was not used to check the table's D call, TRBD1. TRBV21-1 is noted as a pseudogene. The CDR3 totals 19 residues. The CDR3 DNA follows: TGTGCCAGCAGCAGGCCTTCGACAGGGCTTGGATATAGCAATCAGCCCCAGCATTTT. Its translation: CASSRPSTGLGYSNQPQHF.

This clonotype was counted only a few times. This rearrangement joins TRBV28 to TRBJ1-1; maybe TRBD1 (6 bases). Looked up from germline, CDR1 is MDHEN and CDR2 is SYDVKM. The CDR3 has 15 amino acids. Trimming took 0 bases from V and 0 from J, leaving 8 bases between them. DNA for the CDR3: TGTGCCAGCAGTTTATGGGGGGCATTGAACACTGAAGCTTTCTTT. Translating it yields CASSLWGALNTEAFF.

In its sample, this clonotype was seen a few times. The J gene is TRBJ2-3, the V gene TRBV27, with D possibly being TRBD1 or TRBD2 (5 bases each). The CDR3 covers 19 residues. Germline V gene data show CDR1 as MNHEY and CDR2 as SMNVEV (reference sequence). Between the trimmed V and J ends, which lost 7 bases and 0 bases, there was a span of 26 bases. The DNA for the CDR3 is TGTGCCAGCACCCCTTTGCCCGCTGTCCGGGACCCTAGCACAGATACGCAGTATTTT. Translating it yields CASTPLPAVRDPSTDTQYF.

The count of this clonotype is one. The chain couples TRBV10-3 to TRBJ1-2; 9 bases are shared with TRBD1. Germline CDR1 ENHRY, CDR2 SYGVKD. The length of the CDR3 is 13 residues. The V gene end was trimmed by 10 bases and the J gene end by 6 bases; junction bases not matched to a gene: 9. The CDR3 region has the DNA TGTGCCACCGAGGGACAGGGCAGAGATGGCTACACCTTC. Amino acids: CATEGQGRDGYTF.

This clonotype was seen many times. The V call is TRBV6-5, the J call TRBJ1-4, with 8 bases matching TRBD1. CDR1 and CDR2 from the germline V gene are MNHEY and SVGAGI. The CDR3 length is 18 residues. V lost 0 bases, J lost 3 bases, and 9 bases stayed unmatched. The CDR3 region is CASSYSSATGVSNEKLFF. In DNA form, the CDR3 reads TGTGCCAGCAGTTACTCGAGCGCGACAGGGGTTTCTAATGAAAAACTGTTTTTT.

This chain uses TRBV7-2 with TRBJ2-3; D possibly corresponds to TRBD1 (5 bases). Trimming cost V 5 bases and J 5 bases, with 17 bases left between them. Germline assignment: CDR1 SGHTA and CDR2 FQGNSA. The CDR3 extends over 15 amino acids. CDR3 residues: CASSPRQLVKDTQYF. In DNA form, the CDR3 reads TGTGCCAGCAGCCCCAGACAGCTAGTGAAAGATACGCAGTATTTT.

This sequence joins TRBV9 and TRBJ2-7; perhaps TRBD2 as D (6 bases). There are 15 residues in the CDR3. Trimming left V 3 bases short and J 8 bases short, with 21 bases between. CDR1 is SGDLS, CDR2 YYNGEE, per germline. The CDR3 sequence is CASSAPGGVSSKQYF. The CDR3 DNA is TGTGCCAGCAGCGCGCCTGGCGGGGTCAGCTCCAAGCAGTACTTC.

The V call is TRBV7-2, the J call TRBJ2-7, with a weak D call TRBD2 (5 bases). The V end was cut by 6 bases, the J end by 3 bases, with 15 bases between. Germline V gene data show CDR1 as SGHTA and CDR2 as FQGNSA. The CDR3 loop spans 14 amino acids. CDR3 sequence (DNA): TGTGCCAGCAGACCGACGGGGTCCGGCTACGAGCAGTACTTC. Translation gives CASRPTGSGYEQYF.

This chain joins TRBV11-3 and TRBJ2-7; maybe TRBD1 (5 bases). CDR1 SGHNT and CDR2 YENEEA come from the germline V gene. The CDR3 spans 13 residues. Deletions cut 5 bases from V and 2 bases from J, with 10 bases between. The CDR3 region has the DNA TGTGCCAGCAGCCAGGGTTTCGCCTACGAGCAGTACGTC. Protein sequence: CASSQGFAYEQYV.

This clonotype occurred a few times. The chain combines TRBV19 with TRBJ1-2; 12 positions agree with TRBD1. J lost 6 bases, V lost 6 bases, and 8 bases had no gene match. The CDR3 totals 15 residues. Germline lookup yields CDR1 LNHDA and CDR2 SQIVND (reference sequence). The CDR3 sequence: CASRGDRGQVDGYTF. The CDR3 region has the DNA TGTGCCAGTAGGGGGGACAGGGGGCAAGTGGATGGCTACACCTTC.

This clonotype was seen many times. The CDR3 loop is CASSQEGDVYGYTF. The CDR3 DNA follows: TGTGCCAGCAGCCAAGAAGGGGACGTCTATGGCTACACCTTC. The chain has TRBV3-1 and TRBJ1-2, with TRBD1 as a possible D gene (5 bases). V was pared by 0 bases and J by 4 bases, with 9 bases between. CDR1 LGHDT and CDR2 YNNKEL come from the germline V gene (reference sequence). This CDR3 spans 14 amino acids.